This T cell receptor beta chain was found in a study of OX40 agonist ivuxolimab in advanced cancers. The table came from immunoSEQ multiplex PCR; TCRdb's copy has only in-frame clones and leaves some out. The sample lists about 120,000 clones; 75% to 90% were seen once. Trimming took off 5 bases at V and 2 bases at J, with 13 bases between the two ends. The CDR3 runs to 15 residues. The germline V gene encodes CDR1 SEHNR and CDR2 FQNEAQ (reference sequence). Study-level points and caveats: Antigen specificity remained undetermined for the expanded peripheral T cells. The study found that CD8+ T cells averaged more expanded clones than CD4+. Within 6 weeks, CD4+ and CD8+ blood T cells expanded clonally at 0.1 to 3.0 mg/kg.

A remark on this clone: What it recognizes is unknown.

The sample in question was CD4+ or CD8+ T cells sorted from blood, obtained in a trial of the OX40 agonist ivuxolimab. The TCR sequence derives from an adult with an advanced solid tumor such as melanoma, head and neck, liver or kidney cancer. The rearrangement links TRBV7-9 to TRBJ1-5; D gene uncertain. The CDR3 DNA is TGTGCCAGCAGCCCTCTCGGAAATGGCAATCAGCCCCAGCATTTT. It yields the protein CASSPLGNGNQPQHF.